This TCR beta chain comes out of a study of cytomegalovirus exposure and HLA in healthy donors (TCRdb year 2017). About the investigation overall: An earlier analysis of about 530 of the donors reported 276 Gb of sequence data and around 110 million unique TCR beta sequences obtained from approximately 180 million T cells. An early release that covered about 600 HLA-typed donors contained 250 to 350 gigabases of sequencing data and 70 million to 100 million unique TCR sequences. The genetic ancestry cluster associated with self-reported Caucasian donors included roughly 84% of the roughly 400 genotyped donors. The study was designed to test whether signatures of past pathogen exposure could be identified by cataloging public T cell receptors. The study used immunosequencing to profile the T cell repertoires of around 600 subjects and linked those repertoires to cytomegalovirus serostatus. Besides the first cohort of 500 to 700 subjects, a separate validation cohort made up of 120 different subjects was used. To predict cytomegalovirus infection status, the study brought together high-throughput TCR immunosequencing, statistical association of individual TCRs with disease status, and machine learning. A later analysis re-analyzed previously published TCR beta repertoires from several hundred donors and added high-resolution HLA genotyping to study TCR occurrence patterns. Rather than using new phenotypic data, the later analysis identified candidate immune exposures from TCR beta sequences and from how often those sequences occurred across donors. In an earlier analysis of several hundred of the donors, high-throughput TCR beta sequencing was used to judge whether each TCR beta V gene segment behaved as functional or pseudogenic. Donor age, sex, ethnicity and CMV serostatus were compiled alongside the repertoire data. A later genetic analysis used genome-wide SNP genotypes for about three fifths of the roughly 700 donors, treating that subset as a discovery cohort. All discovery cohort repertoires had been generated using a single sequencing platform. HLA typing covered class I and class II loci at four-digit resolution. The number of donors typed differed by locus, with 629-630 for A, B, C, DRB1 and DQB1, 522 for DQA1, 600 to 610 for DPA1, and around 460 for DPB1. A handful of DR-DQ haplotypes were handled as single units for association and clustering because linkage in the cohort was strong. On average, roughly 240,000 unique TCR beta nucleotide sequences were sequenced per donor among 300 to 500 genotyped donors of the cohort, with about 17% of those sequences being non-productive. Paper-wide results and their limitations: Only TCR beta chains were sequenced in this cohort, and the absence of alpha or paired-chain data limited detectable features. The earlier analysis of around 600 of the donors excluded over 15 rarely observed V segments, including chromosome 9 orphons, because counts were too low. Correlated functional status among segregating V segments might be attributable to linkage disequilibrium, but an unknown experimental factor could not be ruled out. The classifier was reported to diagnose cytomegalovirus status with high specificity and sensitivity in both the original and validation cohorts. Most TCR sequences were seen in very few donors, while some public TCRs were found in many individuals. In a later analysis, some 18,000 TCR beta sequences were associated with specific HLA alleles at a false discovery rate of 0.05. According to the authors, the approach could potentially be generalized to other disease states and immunological phenotypes. A later analysis found that HLA-associated TCR beta chains were more clonally expanded and had lower generation probabilities than equally common non-associated chains. Because HLA typing was missing for some donors at each locus, association tests included only the typed subset. In vitro tests confirmed that three of the cytomegalovirus-associated TCR beta chains recognize cytomegalovirus antigens. Roughly uniform sequencing depth across donors was assumed in presence/absence analyses, although this assumption may not hold. Some IMGT-functional V segments, including TRBV6-2 and TRBV6-3, could not be distinguished by the 87-base-pair reads and were therefore excluded. The study listed approximately 160 TCR beta chains as associated with cytomegalovirus. According to a later genetic analysis, donors in an Asian-associated ancestry cluster had fewer N-insertions in productive TCRs than the approximately 650-donor mean. According to a later analysis, parvovirus B19, influenza, CMV and Epstein-Barr virus appeared linked to several top co-occurrence clusters. A later analysis found that TCR association rates varied across HLA loci, with DRB1 alleles showing the most associated TCRs and HLA-C alleles the fewest. A cluster of highly shared sequence variants was judged likely to be a technical artifact of the sequencing pipeline. Broadly in line with IMGT annotations, most TCR beta V segments showed up in productive rearrangements about 87% or about 30% of the time in an earlier analysis of around 550 of the donors. A later analysis found that most CMV-associated TCR beta chains appeared HLA-restricted, with HLA associations seemingly driven largely by CMV exposure. An association between a missense DCLRE1C variant and V-gene and J-gene trimming of TCR beta chains was found in a later genetic analysis and replicated in an independent cohort. The only immune exposure information available for the cohort was CMV serostatus. A further reported finding was that TCR beta sequences accurately predicted the HLA-A and HLA-B alleles for most subjects in the first cohort. Strong co-occurrence of HLA alleles, especially DR and DQ, made assigning TCR associations to individual alleles difficult.

The germline V gene specifies SGHTA as CDR1 and FQGNSA as CDR2. There are 16 amino acids in the CDR3, from cysteine to phenylalanine inclusive. Only the CDR3 portion is preserved as DNA: 48 bases, with reading frame beginning at the first base. Trimming removed 7 bases from V and 3 bases from J, leaving 21 bases between the germline ends. Comment on this clone: What this receptor recognizes is not known. Qualities for individual bases were not recorded, and no much larger clone is one base off.

The cohort was made up of 500 to 850 healthy bone marrow donors. All cohort members were sampled while nominally healthy, although unrecorded immune exposures were likely present. The donor tested CMV seronegative, placing the donor among the approximately 360 seronegative members of the cohort. A peripheral blood sample was collected from each donor, and TCR beta sequencing was performed on peripheral blood mononuclear cells. Genomic DNA extraction from the blood cell samples was performed with the Qiagen DNeasy Blood Extraction Kit. Library construction relied on the immunoSEQ multiplex PCR assay. The multiplex PCR relied on a mix of 60 forward primers for TCR Vbeta segments and 13 reverse primers for TCR Jbeta segments. Amplification of the CDR3 region of rearranged TCR beta genes was performed with a multiplex PCR assay on genomic DNA. On the Illumina HiSeq System, the amplified TCR beta libraries were sequenced as 87-base-pair reads. As for the authors' bioinformatics: A later analysis tallied about 77 million unique TCR beta chains across the 660 or so repertoires, and 10 million to 11 million of those chains were shared by two or more donors. To remove PCR and sequencing errors, raw reads were error-corrected and collapsed into unique sequences using a nearest-neighbor algorithm that merged closely related sequences. CDR3 sequences were aligned to IMGT reference sequences to assign V, D and J gene segments. For a sequence to be retained, a match of at least six nucleotides to both a V gene segment and a J gene segment was required. Rearrangements were classified as productive when the CDR3 lacked stop codons and remained in frame with V and J, and all other rearrangements were classified as non-productive. Following IMGT convention, CDR3 was defined as the stretch from the second conserved V-encoded cysteine up to the conserved J-encoded phenylalanine. The earlier analysis of about 620 of the donors excluded sequences that lacked an unambiguous match to a single V gene segment. In an earlier analysis of around 590 of the donors, a V segment was called functional when productive rearrangements were above 56.7%, and segregating when the standard deviation between donors exceeded 5%. A statistical classification framework was built for diagnosing cytomegalovirus status from the catalog of TCR beta chain sequences. In a later analysis, TCR nucleotide sequences were compared against IMGT/GENE-DB human TR gene sequences so that V and J genes could be assigned. A later analysis assigned CDR3 sequences and most-parsimonious VDJ recombination scenarios with the TCRdist pipeline. In a later analysis, every TCR beta chain was defined by the combination of its CDR3 amino acid sequence and its V-gene family, and reads without a unique V-gene family were dropped. As a way to deal with suspected cross-contamination and a sequencing artifact, a later analysis dropped under 600 nucleotide sequences that were highly shared and had low generation probability. In a later analysis, a clonal expansion index for each public chain was calculated from normalized within-repertoire ranks of inferred template counts. Generation probabilities in a later analysis came from a VDJ recombination model fitted to out-of-frame rearrangements, and those results were checked against IGoR. In a later analysis, TCR-TCR, TCR-HLA and TCR-CMV co-occurrence was scored with hypergeometric tests, and a repertoire-size bias correction was applied to TCR pairs. A later analysis estimated false discovery rates by permuting HLA or CMV assignments 20 times. A later analysis grouped co-occurring TCRs with DBSCAN, adding TCRdist sequence similarity when clustering within HLA-allele-positive subsets. Repertoires with fewer than 30,000 or more than 120,000 public chains were left out of co-occurrence clustering, as were about 5 repertoires with anomalous nucleotide sharing. This is the immuneACCESS table as TCRdb keeps it, with only in-frame sequences that have V and J called. A part of the clones is gone; compared with another copy, unresolved V genes explain less than half, and the rest is unexplained. D and trimming come from the DNA, and the V and J calls and clone size come from that table. Across this sample there are some 170,000 clones, with around 77% seen only once. The ten largest clones add up to over 1.3% of the sample.

The TCR sequence derives from a man aged 55 to 69 in good health and CMV-seronegative. Specimen: PBMCs. The chain was built from TRBV7-2 and TRBJ2-5; TRBD2 is a weak D gene call, 7 bases matching. The DNA sequence is given as TGTGCCAGCACCCAGGAAGGGGGGGAGGGGGAAGAGACCCAGTACTTC. This codes for CASTQEGGEGEETQYF.